This entry describes one T cell receptor beta chain. No antigen is known for it. Naive CD8 sequencing libraries were generated from approximately 20,000 to 1,000,000 sorted cells, with 10%, 30% or 50% RNA as input. The sample belongs to a study of molecular identifiers for immune sequencing clone quantification. Points from the study as a whole: Spiked-in Jurkat TCR RNA corresponding to one cell was reported as detectable against 970,000 or so naive cells. Highly expanded clone sizes could be underestimated by identical TCR molecules that share a barcode.

Listed TCR primers, together with previously described methods, were used for the bulk TCR libraries. Each CDR3 protein is one row after TCRdb ran MiXCR on the PCR reads. The sample lists around 480,000 distinct CDR3 sequences; 25% were seen once. Sequencing was carried out using naive CD8+ T cells from blood, with Jurkat cell RNA spiked in. Documented subset: FACS-sorted CD8+CD4-CCR7+CD45RA+ naive T cells. The receptor was derived from a human donor in good health. Some libraries in this study had Jurkat cell RNA spiked in.

DNA of the CDR3: TGTGCCAGCAGTGAATGGGAGGGCTTCACAGATACGCAGTATTTT. Translation: CASSEWEGFTDTQYF. The rearrangement joins TRBV6-1 to TRBJ2-3; 7 nucleotides line up with TRBD2. The trim removed 2 bases at V and 2 bases at J, leaving 4 bases unmatched. This CDR3 is 15 amino acids long. The germline V gene has CDR1 MNHNS and CDR2 SASEGT.